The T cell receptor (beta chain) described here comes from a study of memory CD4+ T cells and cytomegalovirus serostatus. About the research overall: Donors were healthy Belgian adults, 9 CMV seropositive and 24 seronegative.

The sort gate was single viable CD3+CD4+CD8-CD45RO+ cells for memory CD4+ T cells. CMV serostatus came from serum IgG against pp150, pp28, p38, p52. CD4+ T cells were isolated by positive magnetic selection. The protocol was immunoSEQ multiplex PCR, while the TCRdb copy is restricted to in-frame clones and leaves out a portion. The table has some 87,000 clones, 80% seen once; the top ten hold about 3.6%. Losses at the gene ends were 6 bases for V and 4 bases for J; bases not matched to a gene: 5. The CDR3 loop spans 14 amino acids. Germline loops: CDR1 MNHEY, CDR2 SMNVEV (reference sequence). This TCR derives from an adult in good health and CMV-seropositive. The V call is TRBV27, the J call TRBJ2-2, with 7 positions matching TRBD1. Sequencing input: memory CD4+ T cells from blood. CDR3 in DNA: TGTGCCAGCAGAGGGACAGCTTCCACCGGGGAGCTGTTTTTT. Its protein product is CASRGTASTGELFF.